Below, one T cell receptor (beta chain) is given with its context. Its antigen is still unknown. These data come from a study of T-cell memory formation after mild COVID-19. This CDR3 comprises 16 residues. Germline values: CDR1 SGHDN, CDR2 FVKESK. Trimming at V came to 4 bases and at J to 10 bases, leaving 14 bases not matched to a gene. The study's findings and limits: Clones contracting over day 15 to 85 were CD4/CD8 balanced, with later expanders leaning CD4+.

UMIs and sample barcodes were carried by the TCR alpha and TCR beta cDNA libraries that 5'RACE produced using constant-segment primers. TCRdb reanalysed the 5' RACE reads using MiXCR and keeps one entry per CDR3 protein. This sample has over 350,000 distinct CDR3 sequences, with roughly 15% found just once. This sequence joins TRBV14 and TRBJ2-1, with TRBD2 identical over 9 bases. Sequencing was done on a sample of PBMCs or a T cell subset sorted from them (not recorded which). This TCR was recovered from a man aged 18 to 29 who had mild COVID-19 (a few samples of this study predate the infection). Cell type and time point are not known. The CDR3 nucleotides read TGTGCCAGCAGCCCAGCTACGGCGGGGGGGGGCGCGGAGCAGTTCTTC. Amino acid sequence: CASSPATAGGGAEQFF. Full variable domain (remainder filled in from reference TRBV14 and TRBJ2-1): EAGVTQFPSHSVIEKGQTVTLRCDPISGHDNLYWYRRVMGKEIKFLLHFVKESKQDESGMPNNRFLAERTGGTYSTLKVQPAELEDSGVYFCASSPATAGGGAEQFFGPGTRLTVL.